The 32 T cell receptor beta chains presented below share a single source sample, sequenced in a study of T cell clonality in common variable immunodeficiency. Study-level points and caveats: Fewer deletions and N-nucleotide insertions were reportedly seen in common variable immunodeficiency TCR beta sequences.

TCRdb's copy holds only in-frame clones and misses some; the assay was immunoSEQ multiplex PCR. The sample has just under 20,000 clones, none seen only once. Their target antigens are unknown. Sequenced input: peripheral blood mononuclear cells. The origin of the receptors is a human donor with common variable immunodeficiency.

This clone was observed a handful of times. The read finishes 3 residues shy of the CDR3 end, and the germline J gene is used to complete it. The gene calls are TRBV20-1 and TRBJ2-7, with TRBD2 matching 9 bases. CDR3 length: 15 amino acids. CDR1 is DFQATT, CDR2 SNEGSKA, per germline (reference sequence). V shed 3 bases, J shed 4 bases, and the junction held 10 bases outside the gene matches. Here the CDR3 reads CSARTGGGGEYEQYF. The sequenced CDR3 bases are TGCAGTGCTAGGACGGGTGGCGGGGGGGAGTACGAG.

As to this clone: The read terminates 3 residues before the CDR3 end, so the remaining end is supplied by the germline J gene. The chain is built from TRBV2 and TRBJ2-7; D not certain. This CDR3 spans 12 amino acids. In germline, CDR1 is SNHLY, CDR2 FYNNEI. V lost 7 bases and J lost 0, with 7 bases in between. CDR3 bases read: TGTGCCAGCATTCAATTCTCCTACGAG. Amino acids: CASIQFSYE. The full CDR3 protein reads CASIQFSYEQYF.

This clone came up many times. The read comes to an end 3 residues before the CDR3 does, leaving the germline J gene to fill in the end. This rearrangement joins TRBV19 to TRBJ1-2; TRBD1 agrees at 9 bases. The germline V gene has CDR1 LNHDA and CDR2 SQIVND (reference sequence). This CDR3 has 17 residues. After removal of 6 bases from V and 4 bases from J, the junction contained 15 bases not matched to a gene. The CDR3 bases that were read are TGTGCCAGTAGGACCAGACAGGGGGACGGCTCGAGCTATGGC. Translated, it gives CASRTRQGDGSSYG. The full CDR3 is CASRTRQGDGSSYGYTF. Full variable domain (outside the CDR3, taken from reference TRBV19 and TRBJ1-2): DGGITQSPKYLFRKEGQNVTLSCEQNLNHDAMYWYRQDPGQGLRLIYYSQIVNDFQKGDIAEGYSVSREKKESFPLTVTSAQKNPTAFYLCASRTRQGDGSSYGYTFGSGTRLTVV.

This clone was recorded at least ten times. The read comes to an end 3 residues before the CDR3 does, leaving the germline J gene to fill in the end. The chain employs TRBV12-3 or TRBV12-4 and TRBJ2-5; D may match TRBD1 or TRBD2 (5 bases each). The CDR3 covers 14 residues. V gave up 6 bases and J gave up 1 base, with 12 bases separating them. The sequenced part of the CDR3 DNA is TGTGCCAGCAGCCCAGAGGGGATCCAAGAGACC. Translated, it gives CASSPEGIQET. The full CDR3 sequence reads CASSPEGIQETQYF.

This clone came up many times. Read coverage stops 3 residues before the CDR3 terminus; the germline J gene supplies the remainder. The chain couples TRBV20-1 to TRBJ1-2; D not resolved. Germline CDR1 is DFQATT and CDR2 is SNEGSKA (reference sequence). CDR3 length: 12 amino acids. Trimming took off 6 bases at V and 6 bases at J, with 14 bases between the two ends. The sequenced CDR3 bases are TGCAGTGCACCACAAGCCCAGGATGGC. Amino acids: CSAPQAQDG. The full CDR3 protein is CSAPQAQDGYTF.

This clone was seen a handful of times. The read terminates 3 residues before the CDR3 end, so the remaining end is supplied by the germline J gene. The chain uses TRBV11-2 and TRBJ1-4; D perhaps matches TRBD1 (5 bases). The CDR3 is 12 residues long. Germline lookup yields CDR1 SGHAT and CDR2 FQNNGV. The germline V and J ends were trimmed by 4 bases and 8 bases, with 8 bases remaining between them. The CDR3 here is CASSSRGEKLFF. Incomplete CDR3 DNA: TGTGCCAGCAGCTCCCGGGGGGAAAAA.

This clone has a handful of counts. Read data end 3 residues before the CDR3 end; the end is taken from the germline J gene. The chain joins TRBV19 to TRBJ1-5; D unresolved. The CDR3 runs to 15 residues. The V end was cut by 4 bases, the J end by 0 bases, with 10 bases between. Germline V gene data show CDR1 as LNHDA and CDR2 as SQIVND (reference sequence). CDR3 DNA (partial): TGTGCCAGTAGTAAGGGTGAGAATAGCAATCAGCCC. This encodes CASSKGENSNQP. The CDR3 as a whole reads CASSKGENSNQPQHF.

This clone was found many times. The CDR3 goes on 3 residues after the read ends, and that part is filled in from the germline J gene. The rearrangement links TRBV7-3 to TRBJ2-1; possibly TRBD2 for D (6 bases). This CDR3 region has 16 residues. The germline V gene encodes CDR1 SGHTA and CDR2 FQGTGA. The V and J ends lost 2 bases and 5 bases respectively, with 16 bases between them. The sequenced CDR3 bases are TGTGCCAGCAGCTTATCCGCAGGAGGCGGGGACAATGAG. Protein: CASSLSAGGGDNE. The CDR3 in its entirety is CASSLSAGGGDNEQFF.

Ten or more counts support this clone. The observed sequence ends 3 residues before the CDR3 terminus, with the missing tail filled in from the germline J gene. The chain joins TRBV20-1 to TRBJ2-3; TRBD2 matches at 9 bases. Germline V gives CDR1 DFQATT, CDR2 SNEGSKA (reference sequence). CDR3 length: 16 residues. CDR3 DNA, as far as it was read: TGCAGTGCTAGGTCGGGGGTGGCGGGGGGGTCTGGAACG. Protein: CSARSGVAGGSGT. The entire CDR3 sequence reads CSARSGVAGGSGTQYF.

CDR3 residues: CASSEALGADYYEQYF. CDR3 DNA, as far as it was read: TGTGCCAGCAGTGAAGCGTTGGGGGCAGATTACTACGAG. V usage is TRBV6-1 and J usage is TRBJ2-7, with TRBD1 as a possible D gene (6 bases). The CDR3 extends 3 residues past the end of the read, so its final part is completed from the germline J gene. The CDR3 spans 16 residues. Trimming took off 0 bases at V and 3 bases at J, with 15 bases between the two ends. Per the germline V gene, CDR1 is MNHNS and CDR2 is SASEGT.

This clone occurred many times. The read ends 3 residues early relative to the CDR3; the germline J gene fills the gap. The gene calls are TRBV20-1 and TRBJ1-3; no clear D. The CDR3 sequence is 13 residues long. Germline loops: CDR1 DFQATT, CDR2 SNEGSKA (reference sequence). Deletions cut 3 bases from V and 3 bases from J, with 9 bases between. CDR3 DNA (partial): TGCAGTGCTAGTCGAGGACTTGGAAACACC. Translating it yields CSASRGLGNT. The CDR3 in its entirety is CSASRGLGNTIYF.

This clone was found many times. The CDR3 goes on 3 residues after the read ends, and that part is filled in from the germline J gene. V usage is TRBV7-9 and J usage is TRBJ1-5, with 7 positions matching TRBD1. The trim removed 6 bases at V and 6 bases at J, leaving 11 bases unmatched. The CDR3 covers 15 residues. Germline CDR1 SEHNR, CDR2 FQNEAQ (reference sequence). The CDR3 DNA, read in part, is TGTGCCAGCAGTTTGATCGGACAGGCGGGTCAGCCC. This encodes CASSLIGQAGQP. The entire CDR3 reads CASSLIGQAGQPQHF.

Details on this clone: The read finishes 3 residues shy of the CDR3 end, and the germline J gene is used to complete it. The chain couples TRBV7-9 to TRBJ2-7, with D possibly matching TRBD2 (6 bases). V was trimmed by 5 bases and J by 6 bases, leaving 20 bases between them. CDR1 is SEHNR, CDR2 FQNEAQ, per germline (reference sequence). The CDR3 has 15 amino acids. The sequenced CDR3 bases are TGTGCCAGCAGCCTCATGGGGGGTGGGTCCGGCGAG. It specifies CASSLMGGGSGE. The full CDR3 reads CASSLMGGGSGEQYF.

Concerning this clone: Read coverage stops 3 residues before the CDR3 terminus; the germline J gene supplies the remainder. The chain combines TRBV5-6 with TRBJ1-4; possible D gene TRBD1, 5 bases. Looked up from germline, CDR1 is SGHDT and CDR2 is YYEEEE. The CDR3 length is 14 residues. V was cut by 1 base and J by 3 bases, with 7 bases left in between. CDR3 DNA (partial): TGTGCCAGCAGCTTGAGGGGTCCTAATGAAAAA. This encodes CASSLRGPNEK. The full-length CDR3 reads as CASSLRGPNEKLFF.

This clone was detected ten times or more. The CDR3 extends 3 residues past the end of the read, so its final part is completed from the germline J gene. The chain carries TRBV19 and TRBJ2-7; the match to TRBD2 covers 8 bases. The V gene's germline CDR1 is LNHDA and CDR2 SQIVND (reference sequence). J gave up 6 bases and V 5 bases, and 9 bases lay outside the gene matches. The CDR3 has 14 amino acids. CDR3: CASSGYSGRFEQYF. The covered CDR3 bases are TGTGCCAGTAGTGGGTACAGCGGGAGATTCGAG.

In this sample, this clone turned up many times. With the read ending 3 residues before the CDR3 end, the germline J gene is used to fill in that end. This sequence joins TRBV5-1 and TRBJ2-1; D is undetermined. The CDR3 contains 14 residues. V dropped 4 bases and J dropped 6 bases, with 14 bases sitting between them. The V gene's germline CDR1 is SGHRS and CDR2 YFSETQ. The sequenced CDR3 bases are TGCGCCAGCAGCCTGGCGACTGGAACCAATGAG. It is translated as CASSLATGTNE. The full CDR3 is CASSLATGTNEQFF.

This clone was detected many times. The read terminates 3 residues ahead of where the CDR3 ends, so the germline J gene completes it. In the same sample, other DNA sequences code for this CDR3. The V and J genes are TRBV7-9 and TRBJ2-1, with TRBD2 as a possible D gene (6 bases). The CDR3 has 15 residues. Trimming pared 0 bases from V and 9 bases from J, leaving 15 bases between. CDR1 is SEHNR and CDR2 is FQNEAQ in the germline V gene (reference sequence). This CDR3 reads CASSLAGGVDIEQFF. The covered CDR3 bases are TGTGCCAGCAGCTTAGCGGGGGGAGTGGACATTGAG. Full variable domain (missing parts from reference TRBV7-9 and TRBJ2-1): DTGVSQNPRHKITKRGQNVTFRCDPISEHNRLYWYRQTLGQGPEFLTYFQNEAQLEKSRLLSDRFSAERPKGSFSTLEIQRTEQGDSAMYLCASSLAGGVDIEQFFGPGTRLTVL.

Many counts were recorded for this clone. Read coverage stops 3 residues before the CDR3 terminus; the germline J gene supplies the remainder. The gene calls are TRBV2 and TRBJ2-2; no firm D call. The V gene lost 6 bases and the J gene lost 0 bases, with 11 bases spanning the gap. This CDR3 contains 15 residues. Germline V lookup: CDR1 SNHLY, CDR2 FYNNEI. CDR3 in amino acids: CASRMADSNTGELFF. The CDR3 bases that were read are TGTGCCAGCAGGATGGCCGATTCGAACACCGGGGAG. The full variable domain, in which reference TRBV2 and TRBJ2-2 provide the parts outside the CDR3, is EPEVTQTPSHQVTQMGQEVILRCVPISNHLYFYWYRQILGQKVEFLVSFYNNEISEKSEIFDDQFSVERPDGSNFTLKIRSTKLEDSAMYFCASRMADSNTGELFFGEGSRLTVL.

This clone was seen many times. The CDR3 end is not reached by the read, which stops 3 residues before it; the germline J gene fills it in. V usage is TRBV30 and J usage is TRBJ2-1, with D unclear. CDR1 is GTSNPN and CDR2 is SVGIG in the germline V gene (reference sequence). This CDR3 has 14 residues. V was pared by 1 base and J by 7 bases, with 14 bases between. The covered CDR3 bases are TGTGCCTGGAGTGGGGCCCGTTGGGCGAATGAG. This gives the protein CAWSGARWANE. The entire CDR3 sequence reads CAWSGARWANEQFF.

This clone is medium-sized (0.01 to 0.1%) in the sample. The CDR3 end falls 3 residues outside the read, so it is completed with the germline J gene. The chain couples TRBV20-1 to TRBJ1-1; D is uncertain. Germline-derived CDR1 and CDR2 are DFQATT and SNEGSKA (reference sequence). The CDR3 is made up of 12 amino acids. CDR3 DNA (partial): TGCAGTGCTAGAGGGGCAGTAGGGGAA. Amino acids: CSARGAVGE. The CDR3 in its entirety is CSARGAVGEAFF.

In this sample, this clone turned up many times. The read falls 3 residues short of the CDR3 end, and the missing part is taken from the germline J gene. The chain is built from TRBV30 and TRBJ2-1; TRBD2 aligns across 7 bases. Germline values: CDR1 GTSNPN, CDR2 SVGIG (reference sequence). V shed 0 bases, J shed 7 bases, and the junction held 3 bases outside the gene matches. The CDR3 consists of 13 residues. The CDR3 DNA, read in part, is TGTGCCTGGAGTGTTACGCGGGGGAATGAG. This encodes CAWSVTRGNE. The complete CDR3 reads CAWSVTRGNEQFF.

This clone was counted many times. The read stops 3 residues short of the end of the CDR3; the missing end is completed from the germline J gene. This chain uses TRBV10-2 with TRBJ1-1; 7 nucleotides align to TRBD1. The CDR3 has 14 amino acids. From germline, CDR1 is WSHSY and CDR2 SAAADI. V gave up 11 bases and J gave up 1 base; unmatched junction bases: 10. Partial CDR3 DNA: TGCGCCGTAGGGGGCACAGGGGCGAACACTGAA. Translated, it gives CAVGGTGANTE. The complete CDR3 protein is CAVGGTGANTEAFF.

By share of the sample, this clone is medium-sized. The read ends 3 residues early relative to the CDR3; the germline J gene fills the gap. V gene TRBV5-1 combines with J gene TRBJ2-3, with TRBD2 identical over 8 bases. The CDR3 totals 16 residues. With 0 bases clipped from V and 6 bases from J, the junction kept 9 bases outside the gene matches. CDR1 and CDR2 (germline): SGHRS, YFSETQ. The CDR3 loop is CASSLEASGFRDTQYF. The sequenced part of the CDR3 DNA is TGCGCCAGCAGCTTGGAAGCTAGCGGGTTCAGGGATACG.

This clone was counted many times. The read ends 3 residues shy of where the CDR3 ends; the end is completed using the germline J gene. This same CDR3 is encoded by further DNA sequences in the sample. The chain links TRBV5-1 to TRBJ2-3; TRBD2 matches 9 bases. Germline V gives CDR1 SGHRS, CDR2 YFSETQ. V shed 0 bases, J shed 0 bases, and the junction held 5 bases outside the gene matches. This CDR3 spans 17 amino acids. CDR3 residues: CASSLEGSGGSTDTQYF. The CDR3 bases that were read are TGCGCCAGCAGCTTGGAGGGTAGCGGGGGTAGCACAGATACG.

Many counts were recorded for this clone. Sequencing ends 3 residues short of the CDR3 end; the germline J gene provides the rest. This chain uses TRBV29-1 with TRBJ1-5, with 7 bases that match TRBD1. The trim removed 6 bases at V and 3 bases at J, leaving 2 bases unmatched. The CDR3 covers 12 residues. Germline V gene lookup returns CDR1 SQVTM and CDR2 ANQGSEA. The part of the CDR3 DNA that was read is TGCAGCGTGGGACAGACCAATCAGCCC. This gives the protein CSVGQTNQP. The full CDR3 protein is CSVGQTNQPQHF.

This clone was counted many times. The sequenced fragment ends 3 residues before the CDR3 boundary, so the rest is inferred from the germline J gene. The chain couples TRBV29-1 to TRBJ2-3; D remains ambiguous. The V gene lost 6 bases and the J gene lost 1 base, with 14 bases spanning the gap. Germline CDR1 SQVTM, CDR2 ANQGSEA. The CDR3 has 14 amino acids. CDR3 sequence: CSVRPPTGTDTQYF. Incomplete CDR3 DNA: TGCAGCGTACGGCCCCCGACTGGCACAGATACG.

The sample holds many counts of this clone. The read ends 3 residues shy of where the CDR3 ends; the end is completed using the germline J gene. V usage is TRBV20-1 and J usage is TRBJ2-4, with TRBD2 matching 9 bases. CDR3 size: 19 residues. The J segment lost 0 bases and the V segment lost 0 bases, leaving 12 bases of the junction unmatched. Germline loops: CDR1 DFQATT, CDR2 SNEGSKA (reference sequence). CDR3 amino acids: CSARDFVTSGPKAKNIQYF. The part of the CDR3 DNA that was read is TGCAGTGCTAGAGATTTTGTAACTAGCGGGCCCAAAGCCAAAAACATT.

At least ten counts were recorded for this clone. The read ends 3 residues before the CDR3 terminus; that terminus is restored from the germline J gene. The V gene is TRBV20-1, the J gene TRBJ2-3; 8 nucleotides line up with TRBD1. Germline values: CDR1 DFQATT, CDR2 SNEGSKA (reference sequence). J was trimmed by 5 bases and V by 6 bases; bases with no gene match: 4. The CDR3 is 12 residues long. Partial CDR3 DNA: TGCAGTGCCAGGGGGCGGAAAGATACG. This translates into CSARGRKDT. In full, the CDR3 is CSARGRKDTQYF.

In this sample, this clone turned up many times. Read sequence stops 3 residues before the CDR3 end, and the germline J gene provides the missing end. The rearrangement joins TRBV18 to TRBJ1-1, with TRBD1 identical over 7 bases. Unmatched junction bases numbered 11, after V lost 3 bases and J lost 7 bases. Germline V lookup: CDR1 KGHSH, CDR2 LQKENI. The CDR3 has 15 residues. Incomplete CDR3 DNA: TGTGCCAGCTCACCTACTCTCGGACAGGCCTTTGAA. Protein sequence: CASSPTLGQAFE. The CDR3, in full, reads CASSPTLGQAFEAFF.

This clone was counted at least ten times. Read data end 3 residues before the CDR3 end; the end is taken from the germline J gene. The chain has TRBV10-3 and TRBJ2-7, with 9 bases that match TRBD1. Germline V lookup: CDR1 ENHRY, CDR2 SYGVKD. Trimming took 3 bases from V and 3 from J; bases not matched to a gene: 3. CDR3 length: 14 residues. CDR3 loop: CAISEAGQGYEQYF. Incomplete CDR3 DNA: TGTGCCATCAGTGAAGCGGGACAGGGCTACGAG.

This clone appeared many times. Coverage ceases 3 residues before the CDR3 finishes, and the germline J gene fills in the end. The chain has TRBV2 and TRBJ2-7; 7 nucleotides match TRBD1. CDR1 is SNHLY and CDR2 is FYNNEI in the germline V gene. This CDR3 contains 14 residues. The trim removed 6 bases at V and 1 base at J, leaving 6 bases unmatched. Partial CDR3 DNA: TGTGCCAGCAGGGGACAGTACGGATCCTACGAG. This codes for CASRGQYGSYE. The full CDR3 reads CASRGQYGSYEQYF.

This clone was picked up many times. The CDR3 end is not reached by the read, which stops 3 residues before it; the germline J gene fills it in. This sequence joins TRBV29-1 and TRBJ1-1; D is ambiguous. The CDR3 has 12 residues. Per germline, CDR1 SQVTM and CDR2 ANQGSEA. V was shortened by 4 bases and J by 1 base, with 7 bases between the two germline ends. The CDR3 region is CSVAFGNTEAFF. The sequenced part of the CDR3 DNA is TGCAGCGTTGCTTTCGGGAACACTGAA.